The clone carrying this T cell receptor (beta chain) was counted ten times or more. The source of the sample is a study of T-cell memory formation after mild COVID-19. TCRdb re-called the 5' RACE reads through MiXCR, storing one row per CDR3 protein. This table has 92,000 or so distinct CDR3 sequences, more than 13% appearing once. The CDR3 length is 16 residues. Germline V gene sequence: CDR1 SQVTM, CDR2 ANQGSEA. Trimming removed 6 bases from V and 1 base from J; junction bases left unmatched: 10. The chain recombines TRBV29-1 with TRBJ2-5, with 11 bases aligning to TRBD1. This TCR was recovered from a man younger than 35 who had mild COVID-19 (a few samples of this study predate the infection). Cell type and time point are not known. The sample taken for sequencing was PBMCs or a T cell subset sorted from them (not recorded which). The CDR3 nucleotides read TGCAGCGTGACAGCCGGGACAGGGGGAGCCCAAGAGACCCAGTACTTC. It translates to CSVTAGTGGAQETQYF.